The T cell receptor (beta chain) under discussion was sequenced for a study of technical replicates of blood from a few donors. Sequencing was performed with immunoSEQ multiplex PCR; in TCRdb, only in-frame clones are kept and a portion is missing. Of tens of thousands of clones in the sample, approximately 94% were seen once. Germline V gene sequence: CDR1 SEHNR, CDR2 FQNEAQ (reference sequence). V was pared by 5 bases and J by 5 bases, with 6 bases of the junction left unmatched. This CDR3 region has 15 residues. This clonotype was obtained from a human donor in good health. Sequenced material: T cells isolated from PBMCs. The rearrangement joins TRBV7-9 to TRBJ1-4; 9 bases are shared with TRBD1. The CDR3 nucleotides read TGTGCCAGCAGCCTCCGACAGGGGGGAAATGAAAAACTGTTTTTT. It is translated as CASSLRQGGNEKLFF.